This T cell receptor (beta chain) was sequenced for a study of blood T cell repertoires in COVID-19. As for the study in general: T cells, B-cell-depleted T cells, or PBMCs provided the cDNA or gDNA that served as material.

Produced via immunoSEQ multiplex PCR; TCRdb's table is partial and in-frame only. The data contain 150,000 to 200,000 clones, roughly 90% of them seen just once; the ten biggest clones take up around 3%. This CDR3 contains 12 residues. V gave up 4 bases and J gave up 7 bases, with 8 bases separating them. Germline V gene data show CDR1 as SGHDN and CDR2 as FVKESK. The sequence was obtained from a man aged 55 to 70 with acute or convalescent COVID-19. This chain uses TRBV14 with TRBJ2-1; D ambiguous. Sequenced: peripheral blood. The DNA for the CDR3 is TGTGCCAGCAGCCCCAGTGTTAATGAGCAGTTCTTC. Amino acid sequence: CASSPSVNEQFF. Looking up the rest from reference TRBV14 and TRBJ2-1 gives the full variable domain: EAGVTQFPSHSVIEKGQTVTLRCDPISGHDNLYWYRRVMGKEIKFLLHFVKESKQDESGMPNNRFLAERTGGTYSTLKVQPAELEDSGVYFCASSPSVNEQFFGPGTRLTVL.